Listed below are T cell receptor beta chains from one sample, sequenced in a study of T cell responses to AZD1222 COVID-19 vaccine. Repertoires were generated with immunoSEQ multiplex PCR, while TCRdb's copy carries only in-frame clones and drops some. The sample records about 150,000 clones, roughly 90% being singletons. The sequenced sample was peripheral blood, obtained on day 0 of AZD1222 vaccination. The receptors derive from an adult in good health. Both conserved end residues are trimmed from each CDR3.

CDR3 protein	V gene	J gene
ASSFWRASTDTQY	TRBV27	TRBJ2-3
ASSYSGAITEAF	TRBV6-5	TRBJ1-1
AWTPGTNTDTQY	TRBV30	TRBJ2-3
ASSPGPPGEGKLF	TRBV18	TRBJ1-4
ASSLGLAGGPYEQY	TRBV5-1	TRBJ2-7
ATKWTSGSSYEQY	TRBV11-2	TRBJ2-7
ASSGGTKNTEAF	TRBV19	TRBJ1-1
SASIRGEQF	TRBV20-1	TRBJ2-1
ASSRQTQY	TRBV5-5	TRBJ2-5
ASSPLGRGSANT	TRBV19	TRBJ1-2
ASSPGQYSNQPQH	TRBV6-5	TRBJ1-5
AIGTGGEVNTEAF	TRBV10-3	TRBJ1-1
ASSEQGAPYEQY	TRBV9	TRBJ2-7
ASSPRSSQETQY	TRBV27	TRBJ2-5
ASSLQDYGYT	TRBV18	TRBJ1-2
ASSSRRTVNNSPLH	TRBV7-2	TRBJ1-6
ASSLARQVGNTIY	TRBV5-5	TRBJ1-3
ASRIQGSGGQPQH	TRBV19	TRBJ1-5
ASSPGGAFNYGYT	TRBV7-2	TRBJ1-2
ASSPQGRNTEAF	TRBV25-1	TRBJ1-1
ASSLQTVGTGHTQY	TRBV5-1	TRBJ2-3
ASSQSRTGNTEAF	TRBV3-1/TRBV3-2	TRBJ1-1
ASSVASGRAGETQY	TRBV9	TRBJ2-5
ASSIGGYTEAF	TRBV19	TRBJ1-1
ASSELAGSTDTQY	TRBV2	TRBJ2-3
ASSQIRGPIL	TRBV4-1	TRBJ2-7
ATSRDTVRGSEQY	TRBV15	TRBJ2-7
ASRVDSTNSPLH	TRBV10-2	TRBJ1-6
ASSPTGVHEAF	TRBV14	TRBJ1-1
ASSPPSGSGYEQY	TRBV11-3	TRBJ2-7
ASTTGQANYGYT	TRBV4-1	TRBJ1-2
SVVGGISYEQY	TRBV29-1	TRBJ2-7
ASSGLQGISRTEAF	TRBV28	TRBJ1-1
ASSFGTRGGKNIQY	TRBV7-2	TRBJ2-4
ASVPSEGRKNTEAF	TRBV5-1	TRBJ1-1
ASSTTGPETQY	TRBV7-2	TRBJ2-5